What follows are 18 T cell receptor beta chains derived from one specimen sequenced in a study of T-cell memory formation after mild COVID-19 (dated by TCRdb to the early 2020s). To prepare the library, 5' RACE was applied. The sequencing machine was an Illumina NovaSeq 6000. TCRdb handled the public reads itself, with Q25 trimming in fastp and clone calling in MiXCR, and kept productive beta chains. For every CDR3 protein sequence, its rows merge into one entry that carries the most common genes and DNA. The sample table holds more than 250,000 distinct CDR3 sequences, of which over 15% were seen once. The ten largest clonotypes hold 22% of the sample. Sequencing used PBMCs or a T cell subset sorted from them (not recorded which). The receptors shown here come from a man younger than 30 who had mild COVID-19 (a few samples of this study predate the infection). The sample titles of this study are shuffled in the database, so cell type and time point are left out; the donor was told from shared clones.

The CDR3 region has the DNA TGTGCCAGCAGCTTACCCTCCTCCACCATATATTTT. This encodes CASSLPSSTIYF. The V call is TRBV7-2, the J call TRBJ1-3, with D uncertain. Germline V gene sequence: CDR1 SGHTA, CDR2 FQGNSA. CDR3 length equals 12 residues. Trimming removed 2 bases from V and 9 bases from J, with 8 bases in between.

DNA for the CDR3: TGTGCCAGCAGCTTGGGGCTAGGGCGGGACTATGGCTACACCTTC. Protein product: CASSLGLGRDYGYTF. The J gene is TRBJ1-2, the V gene TRBV5-4, with unresolved D. Germline-derived CDR1 and CDR2 are SGHNT and YYREEE (reference sequence). The CDR3 is 15 amino acids. The germline V and J ends were trimmed by 0 bases and 3 bases, with 12 bases remaining between them.

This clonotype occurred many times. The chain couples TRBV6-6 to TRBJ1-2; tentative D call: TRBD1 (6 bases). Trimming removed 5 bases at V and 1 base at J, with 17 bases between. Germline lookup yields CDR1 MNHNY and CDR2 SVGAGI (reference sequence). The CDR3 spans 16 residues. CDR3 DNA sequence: TGTGCCAGCAGTGACGGAGGGGAAGGGGGTAACTATGGCTACACCTTC. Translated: CASSDGGEGGNYGYTF.

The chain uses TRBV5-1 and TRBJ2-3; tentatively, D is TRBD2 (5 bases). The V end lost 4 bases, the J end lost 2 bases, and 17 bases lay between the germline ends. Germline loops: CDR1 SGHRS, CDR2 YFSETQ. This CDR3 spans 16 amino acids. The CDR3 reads CASSGSSDWITDTQYF. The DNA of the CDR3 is TGCGCCAGCAGCGGGAGTAGCGACTGGATCACAGATACGCAGTATTTT.

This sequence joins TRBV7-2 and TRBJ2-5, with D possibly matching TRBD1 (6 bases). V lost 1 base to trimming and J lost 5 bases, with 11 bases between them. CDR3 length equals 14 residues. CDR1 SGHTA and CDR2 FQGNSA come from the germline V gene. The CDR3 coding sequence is TGTGCCAGCAGCTTAGTGACAGGCCCTGAGACCCAGTACTTC. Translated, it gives CASSLVTGPETQYF. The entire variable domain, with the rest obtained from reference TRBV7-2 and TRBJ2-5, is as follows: GAGVSQSPSNKVTEKGKDVELRCDPISGHTALYWYRQSLGQGLEFLIYFQGNSAPDKSGLPSDRFSAERTGGSVSTLTIQRTQQEDSAVYLCASSLVTGPETQYFGPGTRLLVL.

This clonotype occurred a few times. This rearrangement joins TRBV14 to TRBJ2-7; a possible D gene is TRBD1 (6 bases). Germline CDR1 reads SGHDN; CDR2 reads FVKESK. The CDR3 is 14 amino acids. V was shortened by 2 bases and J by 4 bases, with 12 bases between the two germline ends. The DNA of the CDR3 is TGTGCCAGCAGCCAATGGCAGGGGACGTACGAGCAGTACTTC. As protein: CASSQWQGTYEQYF.

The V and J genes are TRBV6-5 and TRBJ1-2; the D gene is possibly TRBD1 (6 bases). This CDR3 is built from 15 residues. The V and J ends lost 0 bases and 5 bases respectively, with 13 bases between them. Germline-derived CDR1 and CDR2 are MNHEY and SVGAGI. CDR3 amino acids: CASSYSIQDSYGYTF. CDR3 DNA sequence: TGTGCCAGCAGTTACTCGATTCAGGACAGTTATGGCTACACCTTC.

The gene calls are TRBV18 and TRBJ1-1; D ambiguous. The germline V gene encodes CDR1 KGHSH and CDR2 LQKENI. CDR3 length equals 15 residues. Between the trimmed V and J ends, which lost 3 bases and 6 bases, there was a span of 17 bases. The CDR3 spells CASSPEGWPTAEAFF. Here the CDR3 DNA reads TGTGCCAGCTCACCGGAAGGGTGGCCCACCGCTGAAGCTTTCTTT.

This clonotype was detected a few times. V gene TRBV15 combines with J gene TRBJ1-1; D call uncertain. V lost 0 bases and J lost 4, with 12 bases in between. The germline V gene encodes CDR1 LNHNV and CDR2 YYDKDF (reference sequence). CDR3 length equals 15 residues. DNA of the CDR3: TGTGCCACCAGCAGAGACCCAGCCCTGGGCACTGAAGCTTTCTTT. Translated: CATSRDPALGTEAFF.

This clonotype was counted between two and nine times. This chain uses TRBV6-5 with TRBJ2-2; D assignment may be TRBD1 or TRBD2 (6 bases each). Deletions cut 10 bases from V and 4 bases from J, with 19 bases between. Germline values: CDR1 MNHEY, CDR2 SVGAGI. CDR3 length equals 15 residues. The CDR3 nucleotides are TGTGCCACCACAGGGCGCGTGGAGGGCACCGGGGAGCTGTTTTTT. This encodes CATTGRVEGTGELFF.

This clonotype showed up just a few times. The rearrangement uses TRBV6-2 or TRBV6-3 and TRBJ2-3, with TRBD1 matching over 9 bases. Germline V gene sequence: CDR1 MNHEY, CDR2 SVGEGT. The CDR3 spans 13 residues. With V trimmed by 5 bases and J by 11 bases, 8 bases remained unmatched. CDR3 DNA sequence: TGTGCCAGCAGTCAAAAGGGACAGGGAGAGCAGTATTTT. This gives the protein CASSQKGQGEQYF.

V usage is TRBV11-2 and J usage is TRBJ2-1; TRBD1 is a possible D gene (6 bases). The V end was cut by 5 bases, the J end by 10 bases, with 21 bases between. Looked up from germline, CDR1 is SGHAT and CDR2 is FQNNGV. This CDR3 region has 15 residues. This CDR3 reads CASSPSSGGGPEQFF. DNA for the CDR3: TGTGCCAGCAGCCCCTCCTCTGGGGGCGGGCCAGAGCAGTTCTTC. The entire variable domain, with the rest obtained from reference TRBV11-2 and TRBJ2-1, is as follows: EAGVAQSPRYKIIEKRQSVAFWCNPISGHATLYWYQQILGQGPKLLIQFQNNGVVDDSQLPKDRFSAERLKGVDSTLKIQPAKLEDSAVYLCASSPSSGGGPEQFFGPGTRLTVL.

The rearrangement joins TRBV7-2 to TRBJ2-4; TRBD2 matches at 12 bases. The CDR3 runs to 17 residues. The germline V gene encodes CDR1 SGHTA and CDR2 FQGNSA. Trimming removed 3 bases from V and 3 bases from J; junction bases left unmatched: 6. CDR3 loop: CASSFLAGGLDKNIQYF. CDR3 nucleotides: TGTGCCAGCAGCTTTCTAGCGGGGGGGCTTGACAAAAACATTCAGTACTTC.

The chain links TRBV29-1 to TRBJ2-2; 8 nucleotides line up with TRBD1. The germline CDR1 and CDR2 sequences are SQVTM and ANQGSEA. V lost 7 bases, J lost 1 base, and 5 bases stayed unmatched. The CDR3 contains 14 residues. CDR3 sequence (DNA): TGCAGCGCCCCGACAGGGGAGAACACCGGGGAGCTGTTTTTT. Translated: CSAPTGENTGELFF.

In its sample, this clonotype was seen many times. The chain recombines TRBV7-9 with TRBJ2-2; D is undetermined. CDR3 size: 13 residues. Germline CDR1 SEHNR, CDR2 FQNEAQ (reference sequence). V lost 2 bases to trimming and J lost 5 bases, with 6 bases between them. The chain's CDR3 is CASSLLGTGELFF. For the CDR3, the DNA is TGTGCCAGCAGCTTACTGGGAACCGGGGAGCTGTTTTTT.

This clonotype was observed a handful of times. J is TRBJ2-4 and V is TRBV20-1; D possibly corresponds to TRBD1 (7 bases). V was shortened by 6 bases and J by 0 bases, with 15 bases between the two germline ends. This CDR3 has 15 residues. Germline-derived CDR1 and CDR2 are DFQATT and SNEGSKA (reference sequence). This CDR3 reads CSAEGQNIAKNIQYF. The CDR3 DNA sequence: TGCAGTGCGGAGGGACAGAATATAGCCAAAAACATTCAGTACTTC.

The CDR3, as DNA: TGTGCCAGCAGCCGGGACGTGAACAGGGGGCGGTATGGCTACACCTTC. Translation: CASSRDVNRGRYGYTF. The rearrangement uses TRBV7-2 and TRBJ1-2; 9 bases align to TRBD1. The CDR3 length is 16 residues. V was pared by 5 bases and J by 5 bases, with 12 bases of the junction left unmatched. Germline values: CDR1 SGHTA, CDR2 FQGNSA.

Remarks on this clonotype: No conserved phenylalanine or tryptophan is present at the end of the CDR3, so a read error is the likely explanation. The CDR3 loop is CATTPGTGHHYEQYL. The CDR3 bases are TGTGCCACTACCCCCGGGACAGGCCACCACTACGAGCAGTACTTA. The chain employs TRBV15 and TRBJ2-7; 8 positions agree with TRBD1. The germline V gene encodes CDR1 LNHNV and CDR2 YYDKDF (reference sequence). V lost 9 bases to trimming and J lost 3 bases; unmatched junction nucleotides: 13. The CDR3 has 15 residues.